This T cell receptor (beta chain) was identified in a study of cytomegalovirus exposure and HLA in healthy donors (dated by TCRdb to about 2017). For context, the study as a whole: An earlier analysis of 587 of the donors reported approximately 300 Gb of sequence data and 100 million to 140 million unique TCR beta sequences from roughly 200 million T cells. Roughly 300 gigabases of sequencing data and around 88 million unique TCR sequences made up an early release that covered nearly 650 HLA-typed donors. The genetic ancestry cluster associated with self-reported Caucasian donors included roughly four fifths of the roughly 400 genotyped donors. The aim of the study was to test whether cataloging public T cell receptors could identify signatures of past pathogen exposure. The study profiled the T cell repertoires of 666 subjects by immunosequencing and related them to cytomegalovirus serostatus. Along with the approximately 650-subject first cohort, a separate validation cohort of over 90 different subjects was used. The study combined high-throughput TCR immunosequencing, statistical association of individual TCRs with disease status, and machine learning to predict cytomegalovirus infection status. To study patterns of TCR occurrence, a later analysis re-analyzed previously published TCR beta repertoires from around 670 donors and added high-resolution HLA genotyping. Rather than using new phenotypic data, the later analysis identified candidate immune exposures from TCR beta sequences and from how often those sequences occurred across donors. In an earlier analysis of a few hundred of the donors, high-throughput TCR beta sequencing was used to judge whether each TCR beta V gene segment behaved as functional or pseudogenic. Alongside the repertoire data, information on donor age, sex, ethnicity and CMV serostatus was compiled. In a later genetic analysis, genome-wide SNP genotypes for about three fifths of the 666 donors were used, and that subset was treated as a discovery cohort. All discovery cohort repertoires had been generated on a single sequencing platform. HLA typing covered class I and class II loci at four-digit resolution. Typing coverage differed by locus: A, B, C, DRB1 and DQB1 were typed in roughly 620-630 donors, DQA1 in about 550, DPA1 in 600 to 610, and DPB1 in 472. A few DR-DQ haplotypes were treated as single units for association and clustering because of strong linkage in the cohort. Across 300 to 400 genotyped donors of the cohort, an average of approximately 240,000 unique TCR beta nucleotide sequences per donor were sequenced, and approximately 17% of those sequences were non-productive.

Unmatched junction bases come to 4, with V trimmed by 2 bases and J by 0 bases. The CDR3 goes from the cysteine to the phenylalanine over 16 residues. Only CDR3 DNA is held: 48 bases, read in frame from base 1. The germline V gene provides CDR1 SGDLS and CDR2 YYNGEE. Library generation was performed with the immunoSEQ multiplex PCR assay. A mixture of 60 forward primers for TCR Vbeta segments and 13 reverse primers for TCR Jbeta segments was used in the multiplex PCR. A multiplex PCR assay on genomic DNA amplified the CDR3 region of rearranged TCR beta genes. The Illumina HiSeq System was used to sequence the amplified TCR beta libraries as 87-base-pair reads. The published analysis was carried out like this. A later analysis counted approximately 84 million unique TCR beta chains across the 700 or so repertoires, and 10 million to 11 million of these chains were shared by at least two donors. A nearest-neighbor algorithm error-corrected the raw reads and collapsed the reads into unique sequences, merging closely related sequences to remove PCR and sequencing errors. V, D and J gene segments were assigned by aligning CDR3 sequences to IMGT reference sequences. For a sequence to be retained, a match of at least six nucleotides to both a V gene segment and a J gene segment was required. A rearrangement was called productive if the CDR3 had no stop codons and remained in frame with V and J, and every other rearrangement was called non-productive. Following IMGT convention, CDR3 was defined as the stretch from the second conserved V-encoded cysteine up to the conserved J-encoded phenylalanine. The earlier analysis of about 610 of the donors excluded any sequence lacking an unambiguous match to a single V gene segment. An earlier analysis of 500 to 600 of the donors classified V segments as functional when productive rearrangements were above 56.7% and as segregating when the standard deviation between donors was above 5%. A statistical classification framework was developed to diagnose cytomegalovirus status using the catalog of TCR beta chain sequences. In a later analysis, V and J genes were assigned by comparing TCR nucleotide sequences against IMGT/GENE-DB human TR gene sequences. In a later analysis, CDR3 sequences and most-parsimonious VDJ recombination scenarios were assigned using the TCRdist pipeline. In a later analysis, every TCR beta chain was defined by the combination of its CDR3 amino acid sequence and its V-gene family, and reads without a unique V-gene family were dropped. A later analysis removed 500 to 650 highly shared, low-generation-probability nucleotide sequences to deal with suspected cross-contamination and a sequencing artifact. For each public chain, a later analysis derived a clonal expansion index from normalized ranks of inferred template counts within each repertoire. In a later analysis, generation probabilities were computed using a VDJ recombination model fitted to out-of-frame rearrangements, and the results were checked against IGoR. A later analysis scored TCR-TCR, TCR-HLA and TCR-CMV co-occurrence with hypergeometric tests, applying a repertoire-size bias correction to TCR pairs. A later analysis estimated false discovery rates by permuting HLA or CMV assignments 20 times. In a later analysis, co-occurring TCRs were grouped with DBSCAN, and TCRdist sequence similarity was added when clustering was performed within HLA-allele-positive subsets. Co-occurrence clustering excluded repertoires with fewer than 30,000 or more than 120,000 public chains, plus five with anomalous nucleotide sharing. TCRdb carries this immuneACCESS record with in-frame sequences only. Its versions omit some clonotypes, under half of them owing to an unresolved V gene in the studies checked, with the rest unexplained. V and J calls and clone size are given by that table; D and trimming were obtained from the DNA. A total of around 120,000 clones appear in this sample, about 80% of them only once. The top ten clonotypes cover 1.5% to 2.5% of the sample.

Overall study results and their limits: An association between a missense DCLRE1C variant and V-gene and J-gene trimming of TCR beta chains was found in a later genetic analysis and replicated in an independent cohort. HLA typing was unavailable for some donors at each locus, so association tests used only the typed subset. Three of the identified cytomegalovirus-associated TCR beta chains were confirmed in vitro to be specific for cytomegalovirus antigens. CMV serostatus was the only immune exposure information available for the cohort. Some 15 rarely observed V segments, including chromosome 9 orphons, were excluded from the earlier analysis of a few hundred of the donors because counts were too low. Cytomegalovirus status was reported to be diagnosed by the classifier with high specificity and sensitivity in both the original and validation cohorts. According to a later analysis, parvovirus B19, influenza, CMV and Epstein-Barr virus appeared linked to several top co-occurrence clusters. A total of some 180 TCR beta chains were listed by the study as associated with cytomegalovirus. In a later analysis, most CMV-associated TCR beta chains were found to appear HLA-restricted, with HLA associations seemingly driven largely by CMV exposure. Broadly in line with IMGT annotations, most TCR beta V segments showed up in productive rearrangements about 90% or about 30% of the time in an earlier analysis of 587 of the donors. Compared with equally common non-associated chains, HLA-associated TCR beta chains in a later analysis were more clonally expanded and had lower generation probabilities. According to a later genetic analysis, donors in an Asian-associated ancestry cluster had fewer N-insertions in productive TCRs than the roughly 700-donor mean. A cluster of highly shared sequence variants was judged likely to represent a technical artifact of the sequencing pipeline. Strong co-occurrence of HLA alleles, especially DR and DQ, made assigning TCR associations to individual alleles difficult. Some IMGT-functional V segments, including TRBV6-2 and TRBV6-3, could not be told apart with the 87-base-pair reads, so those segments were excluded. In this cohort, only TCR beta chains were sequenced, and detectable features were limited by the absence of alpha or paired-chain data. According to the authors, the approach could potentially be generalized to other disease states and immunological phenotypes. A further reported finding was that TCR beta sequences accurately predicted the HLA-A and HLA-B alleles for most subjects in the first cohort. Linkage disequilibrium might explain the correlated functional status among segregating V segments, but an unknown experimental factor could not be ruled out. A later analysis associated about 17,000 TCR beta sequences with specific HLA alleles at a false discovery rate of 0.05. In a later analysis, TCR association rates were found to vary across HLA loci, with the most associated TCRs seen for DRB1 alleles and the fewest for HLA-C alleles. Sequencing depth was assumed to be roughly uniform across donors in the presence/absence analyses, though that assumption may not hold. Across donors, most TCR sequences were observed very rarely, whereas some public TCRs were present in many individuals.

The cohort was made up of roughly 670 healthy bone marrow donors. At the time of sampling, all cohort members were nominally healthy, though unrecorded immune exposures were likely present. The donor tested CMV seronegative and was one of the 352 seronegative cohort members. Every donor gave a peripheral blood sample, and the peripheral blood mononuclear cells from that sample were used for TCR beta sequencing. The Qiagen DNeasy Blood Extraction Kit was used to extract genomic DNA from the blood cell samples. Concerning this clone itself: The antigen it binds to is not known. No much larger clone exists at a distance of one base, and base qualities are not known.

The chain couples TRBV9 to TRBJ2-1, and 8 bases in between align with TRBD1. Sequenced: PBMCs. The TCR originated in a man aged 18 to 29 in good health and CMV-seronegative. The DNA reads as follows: TGTGCCAGCAGCGTGGGACAGGAGAGCTCCTACAATGAGCAGTTCTTC. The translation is CASSVGQESSYNEQFF.